This is a list of T cell receptor beta chains from one sample in a study of blood T cell repertoires in COVID-19. TCRdb's table, derived via immunoSEQ multiplex PCR, lists solely in-frame clones and lacks some. The sample lists about 310,000 clones; around 87% were seen once. Source material: peripheral blood. The receptors derive from a woman in her forties or fifties who had recovered from COVID-19. CDR3s leave out the opening cysteine and the closing phenylalanine or tryptophan. A D gene is named only where the DNA matches it firmly.

D gene: TRBD1; V gene: TRBV30; J gene: TRBJ2-1; CDR3 protein: AWNRGRGDEQF
D gene: .; V gene: TRBV3-1/TRBV3-2; J gene: TRBJ2-7; CDR3 protein: ASSAYGGRSYEQY
D gene: .; V gene: TRBV14; J gene: TRBJ1-2; CDR3 protein: ASSQAAIPNYGYT
D gene: TRBD1; V gene: TRBV5-1; J gene: TRBJ1-1; CDR3 protein: ASRPRQGNTEAF
D gene: .; V gene: TRBV6-2/TRBV6-3; J gene: TRBJ2-2; CDR3 protein: ASSPRELANTGELF
D gene: .; V gene: TRBV19; J gene: TRBJ1-5; CDR3 protein: ASSVGGGFQPQH
D gene: TRBD1; V gene: TRBV11-2; J gene: TRBJ2-7; CDR3 protein: ASSPRTGVDYEQY
D gene: .; V gene: TRBV21-1; J gene: TRBJ1-5; CDR3 protein: ASSDRGGNQPQH
D gene: TRBD1; V gene: TRBV7-9; J gene: TRBJ2-7; CDR3 protein: ASSFTAGGSYEQY
D gene: .; V gene: TRBV7-2; J gene: TRBJ1-6; CDR3 protein: ASSITPPREGNSPLH
D gene: .; V gene: TRBV29-1; J gene: TRBJ2-7; CDR3 protein: SVDQEYEQY
D gene: .; V gene: TRBV6-5; J gene: TRBJ1-5; CDR3 protein: ASSSTRQSAQH
D gene: .; V gene: TRBV19; J gene: TRBJ1-6; CDR3 protein: ASSPRARRDSPLH
D gene: .; V gene: TRBV2; J gene: TRBJ1-5; CDR3 protein: ASSTQGLDQPQH
D gene: .; V gene: TRBV12-3/TRBV12-4; J gene: TRBJ2-3; CDR3 protein: ASSLVADTQY
D gene: .; V gene: TRBV3-1/TRBV3-2; J gene: TRBJ1-2; CDR3 protein: ASSPGYGYT
D gene: TRBD1; V gene: TRBV28; J gene: TRBJ2-7; CDR3 protein: ASSPTGGPTRWEQY
D gene: .; V gene: TRBV20-1; J gene: TRBJ2-7; CDR3 protein: SASDTYEQY
D gene: .; V gene: TRBV6-2/TRBV6-3; J gene: TRBJ1-2; CDR3 protein: ASRPTGLYGYT
D gene: .; V gene: TRBV9; J gene: TRBJ2-1; CDR3 protein: ASSVDRSDEQF
D gene: TRBD1; V gene: TRBV7-9; J gene: TRBJ2-7; CDR3 protein: ASSAYTGAIDEQY
D gene: .; V gene: TRBV30; J gene: TRBJ1-1; CDR3 protein: AWQENTEAF
D gene: .; V gene: TRBV28; J gene: TRBJ1-6; CDR3 protein: ASSLGGPQGNSPLH
D gene: .; V gene: TRBV5-1; J gene: TRBJ2-1; CDR3 protein: ASRWGGEYNEQF
D gene: TRBD1; V gene: TRBV29-1; J gene: TRBJ1-1; CDR3 protein: SVTGGTEAF
D gene: .; V gene: TRBV19; J gene: TRBJ1-1; CDR3 protein: ASTKGLSGTEAF
D gene: .; V gene: TRBV27; J gene: TRBJ2-1; CDR3 protein: ASAVAPNEQF
D gene: TRBD1; V gene: TRBV27; J gene: TRBJ2-7; CDR3 protein: ASSLTGSYEQY
D gene: TRBD2; V gene: TRBV7-3; J gene: TRBJ2-1; CDR3 protein: ASSSQPSGNEQF